A few counts support the clone carrying this T cell receptor beta chain. Per-sample yields of isolated PBMCs were at least 6.5 million. Per individual sample, total RNA of at least 6 micrograms was extracted. Sample-barcoded 5' priming and a J-beta primer mix drove a second PCR of about 6 to 12 cycles. The authors tagged each cDNA molecule using a template-switch adaptor with 12 random nucleotides. A single record per CDR3 protein comes from TCRdb applying MiXCR to the 5' RACE reads. The sample lists 1.5 million to 2 million distinct CDR3 sequences, around 48% seen once, with less than 2.5% in the top ten. The sample is drawn from a study of blood T cells in healthy people across ages. Turning to the study itself: Template-switching capture recovered about one barcoded beta molecule per two T cells.

After removal of 0 bases from V and 0 bases from J, the junction contained 5 bases not matched to a gene. CDR1 is DFQATT, CDR2 SNEGSKA, per germline (reference sequence). This CDR3 comprises 16 residues. The sample was blood. J is TRBJ2-5 and V is TRBV20-1; TRBD1 agrees at 9 bases. This sequence originates from a woman between 40 and 55 years old in good health. CDR3 in DNA: TGCAGTGCTAGAGATACAGGGGGCCGGTACCAAGAGACCCAGTACTTC. Protein: CSARDTGGRYQETQYF.